The 8 T cell receptor beta chains reported below all come from one sample, sequenced in a study of identical twins. TCRdb ran MiXCR on the 5' RACE reads and lists one entry per CDR3 protein. The sample yields some 710,000 distinct CDR3 sequences, 5.5% to 6.5% seen once. Sequenced material: naive T cells sorted from blood. The origin of the receptors is a man between 18 and 35 years old in good health.

This clonotype was picked up a small number of times. V is TRBV15 and J is TRBJ2-3, with 13 bases identical to TRBD2. The CDR3 covers 18 residues. The V gene's germline CDR1 is LNHNV and CDR2 YYDKDF (reference sequence). Trimming took 0 bases from V and 3 from J; bases not matched to a gene: 6. CDR3 loop: CATSRELAGGPITDTQYF. CDR3 DNA sequence: TGTGCCACCAGCAGAGAACTAGCGGGAGGGCCGATAACAGATACGCAGTATTTT.

The chain joins TRBV6-5 to TRBJ2-1; 7 positions match TRBD2. This CDR3 is built from 14 residues. J was trimmed by 6 bases and V by 2 bases; bases with no gene match: 4. Germline V gene sequence: CDR1 MNHEY, CDR2 SVGAGI. CDR3 sequence (DNA): TGTGCCAGCAGTTACCCTAGCGGTCTCAATGAGCAGTTCTTC. Translating it yields CASSYPSGLNEQFF.

The chain employs TRBV15 and TRBJ2-5; 9 bases are a match to TRBD2. Looked up from germline, CDR1 is LNHNV and CDR2 is YYDKDF (reference sequence). The V segment lost 5 bases and the J segment 1 base; nucleotides outside the gene matches: 5. The CDR3 runs to 15 residues. The CDR3 bases are TGTGCCACCAGCGGCGGACTAGCGACCCAAGAGACCCAGTACTTC. Translating gives CATSGGLATQETQYF.

This clonotype has at least ten counts. V and J are TRBV15 and TRBJ2-3; 8 bases fit TRBD2. The germline V gene encodes CDR1 LNHNV and CDR2 YYDKDF (reference sequence). This CDR3 has 15 amino acids. V lost 0 bases and J lost 2; bases outside the gene matches: 1. The CDR3 sequence: CATSRDGRDTDTQYF. In nucleotides, the CDR3 is TGTGCCACCAGCAGAGACGGGAGGGACACAGATACGCAGTATTTT.

This clonotype was detected only a few times. This chain connects TRBV7-8 to TRBJ2-5, with 7 bases lining up with TRBD1. This CDR3 has 16 amino acids. The germline V gene encodes CDR1 SGHVS and CDR2 FQNEAQ. The trim removed 3 bases at V and 2 bases at J, leaving 9 bases unmatched. The CDR3 bases are TGTGCCAGCAGCTTTCTGACAGGGACCCAACAAGAGACCCAGTACTTC. It yields the protein CASSFLTGTQQETQYF.

This clonotype has at least ten counts. The J gene is TRBJ2-7, the V gene TRBV20-1, with a weak D call TRBD1 (6 bases). Germline V gives CDR1 DFQATT, CDR2 SNEGSKA (reference sequence). The CDR3 has 11 amino acids. The CDR3 reads CSRGSMDEQYF. CDR3 bases: TGCAGCAGGGGTTCGATGGACGAGCAGTACTTC.

At least ten counts were recorded for this clonotype. The chain recombines TRBV20-1 with TRBJ1-1; D unclear. Germline CDR1 is DFQATT and CDR2 is SNEGSKA (reference sequence). Trimming cost V 2 bases and J 1 base, with 14 bases left between them. The CDR3 contains 15 residues. The CDR3, as DNA: TGCAGTGCTAGAACTTATTTTGCAGAGAACACTGAAGCTTTCTTT. Encoded protein: CSARTYFAENTEAFF.

This clonotype turned up a few times. J is TRBJ2-7 and V is TRBV20-1; TRBD2 aligns across 13 bases. The germline V gene encodes CDR1 DFQATT and CDR2 SNEGSKA (reference sequence). The CDR3 contains 15 residues. The J segment lost 11 bases and the V segment lost 0 bases, leaving 10 bases of the junction unmatched. This chain's CDR3 is CSARDVGLAGRFKYV. CDR3 coding DNA: TGCAGTGCTAGAGATGTGGGACTAGCGGGGAGGTTTAAGTACGTC.